A single sample is the source of the 14 T cell receptor beta chains below, sequenced in a study of T cells in Graves' hyperthyroidism and ophthalmopathy. TCR beta CDR3 sequences were amplified from RNA transcripts. TCR CDR3 regions were first amplified by RT-PCR with HTBI primers. Via MiXCR, TCRdb re-called the multiplex PCR reads, giving one row per CDR3 protein. Altogether about 640,000 distinct CDR3 sequences are present, around 15% being singletons, with the ten largest covering 9.5% to 15%. The sequenced material came from blood. All receptors come from a woman between 50 and 59 years old with Graves' ophthalmopathy.

This clonotype was seen ten or more times. The chain has TRBV9 and TRBJ2-2; TRBD2 aligns across 9 bases. The CDR3 spans 15 residues. Germline V gives CDR1 SGDLS, CDR2 YYNGEE. V shed 3 bases, J shed 5 bases, and the junction held 5 bases outside the gene matches. The CDR3 nucleotides are TGTGCCAGCAGCGGCGGACTAGCGTATACCGGGGAGCTGTTTTTT. Amino acid sequence: CASSGGLAYTGELFF. Supplemented by reference TRBV9 and TRBJ2-2, the full variable domain reads DSGVTQTPKHLITATGQRVTLRCSPRSGDLSVYWYQQSLDQGLQFLIQYYNGEERAKGNILERFSAQQFPDLHSELNLSSLELGDSALYFCASSGGLAYTGELFFGEGSRLTVL.

The CDR3 reads CASRTALAGFRRSYNEQFF. The DNA of the CDR3 is TGTGCCAGCAGAACCGCGCTAGCGGGATTCAGACGCTCCTACAATGAGCAGTTCTTC. The V call is TRBV28, the J call TRBJ2-1; TRBD2 matches at 9 bases. This CDR3 is 19 amino acids long. CDR1 is MDHEN, CDR2 SYDVKM, per germline. V was pared by 6 bases and J by 0 bases, with 15 bases of the junction left unmatched. Together with reference TRBV28 and TRBJ2-1, the CDR3 gives the full variable domain: DVKVTQSSRYLVKRTGEKVFLECVQDMDHENMFWYRQDPGLGLRLIYFSYDVKMKEKGDIPEGYSVSREKKERFSLILESASTNQTSMYLCASRTALAGFRRSYNEQFFGPGTRLTVL.

Only a few counts were recorded for this clonotype. The genes are TRBV3-1 and TRBJ2-7, with 8 bases identical to TRBD2. CDR1 and CDR2 (germline): LGHDT, YNNKEL (reference sequence). The CDR3 sequence is 15 residues long. V shed 1 base and J 4 bases; nucleotides not matched to a gene: 6. The CDR3 reads CASSQGGGKPYEQYF. As DNA, the CDR3 is TGTGCCAGCAGCCAAGGCGGGGGGAAACCTTACGAGCAGTACTTC.

This clonotype has only a few counts. This chain links TRBV3-1 with TRBJ2-6; tentative D call: TRBD1 (6 bases). V lost 5 bases and J lost 3, with 11 bases in between. The CDR3 is made up of 15 amino acids. The V gene's germline CDR1 is LGHDT and CDR2 YNNKEL (reference sequence). The CDR3 here is CASSLQGGGANVLTF. As DNA, the CDR3 is TGTGCCAGCAGCTTACAGGGTGGTGGGGCCAACGTCCTGACTTTC.

This clonotype was recorded a few times. The J gene is TRBJ2-3, the V gene TRBV7-9; 8 bases map to TRBD2. Trimming at V came to 2 bases and at J to 2 bases, leaving 12 bases not matched to a gene. CDR1 and CDR2 from the germline V gene are SEHNR and FQNEAQ (reference sequence). The CDR3 spans 18 residues. This chain's CDR3 is CASSLPSRLAGLTDTQYF. The CDR3 nucleotides are TGTGCCAGCAGCTTACCCTCACGGCTAGCGGGCCTCACAGATACGCAGTATTTT.

The rearrangement joins TRBV19 to TRBJ2-1; D tentatively fits TRBD1 or TRBD2 (6 bases each). CDR3 length: 14 residues. Deletions cut 3 bases from V and 2 bases from J, with 8 bases between. Germline lookup yields CDR1 LNHDA and CDR2 SQIVND (reference sequence). CDR3 sequence: CASSIRGPYNEQFF. The CDR3 DNA is TGTGCCAGTAGTATCCGGGGGCCCTACAATGAGCAGTTCTTC.

This clonotype was picked up many times. The chain has TRBV28 and TRBJ2-1, with D possibly matching TRBD1 (6 bases). CDR3 length: 16 amino acids. Germline V gene lookup returns CDR1 MDHEN and CDR2 SYDVKM. V dropped 1 base and J dropped 5 bases, with 15 bases sitting between them. CDR3 DNA: TGTGCCAGCAGTTTATTTGCAGGGGTCATGCACAATGAGCAGTTCTTC. This translates into CASSLFAGVMHNEQFF. Filled out from reference TRBV28 and TRBJ2-1, the complete variable domain reads DVKVTQSSRYLVKRTGEKVFLECVQDMDHENMFWYRQDPGLGLRLIYFSYDVKMKEKGDIPEGYSVSREKKERFSLILESASTNQTSMYLCASSLFAGVMHNEQFFGPGTRLTVL.

This clonotype has more than one count but fewer than ten. The CDR3 here is CSVVSGGYEQYF. CDR3 nucleotide sequence: TGCAGCGTTGTTAGTGGAGGCTACGAGCAGTACTTC. The rearrangement links TRBV29-1 to TRBJ2-7; a possible D gene is TRBD2 (5 bases). The germline V gene encodes CDR1 SQVTM and CDR2 ANQGSEA. The ends were cut back, 4 bases at V and 3 bases at J, with 10 bases in the middle. The CDR3 is 12 residues long.

In its sample, this clonotype was seen a few times. The rearrangement uses TRBV27 and TRBJ1-3; D is unresolved. In germline, CDR1 is MNHEY, CDR2 SMNVEV (reference sequence). This CDR3 contains 15 residues. Trimming stripped 6 bases from V and 0 bases from J, with 12 bases between. The CDR3 reads CASRSSGSSGNTIYF. CDR3 DNA sequence: TGTGCCAGCAGATCATCAGGCAGCTCTGGAAACACCATATATTTT.

This clonotype was counted at least ten times. The chain couples TRBV27 to TRBJ1-2; D not certain. This CDR3 is built from 17 residues. V gave up 0 bases and J gave up 1 base, with 15 bases separating them. CDR1 and CDR2 (germline): MNHEY, SMNVEV (reference sequence). Written as DNA, the CDR3 is TGTGCCAGCAGTTTATCGTTTAGTGGCAGCTATAACTATGGCTACACCTTC. Amino acid sequence: CASSLSFSGSYNYGYTF.

This clonotype has a count of ten or more. This chain uses TRBV20-1 with TRBJ1-5; D unresolved. The germline gives CDR1 DFQATT, CDR2 SNEGSKA (reference sequence). CDR3 length equals 13 residues. The ends were cut back, 2 bases at V and 6 bases at J, with 11 bases in the middle. The CDR3: CSARSGSGQPQHF. The CDR3 DNA follows: TGCAGTGCTAGATCTGGGAGCGGTCAGCCCCAGCATTTT.

The V gene is TRBV30, the J gene TRBJ1-1; D gene ambiguous. CDR1 is GTSNPN, CDR2 SVGIG, per germline (reference sequence). There are 12 residues in the CDR3. V was trimmed by 1 base and J by 3 bases, leaving 6 bases between them. For the CDR3, the DNA is TGTGCCTGGAGTGAGCTGTACACTGAAGCTTTCTTT. Translated, it gives CAWSELYTEAFF.

This clonotype was seen more than once but under ten times. The chain employs TRBV25-1 and TRBJ2-5; D is possibly TRBD1 (6 bases). The CDR3 consists of 17 residues. Germline loops: CDR1 MGHDK, CDR2 SYGVNS. The V end lost 3 bases, the J end lost 2 bases, and 19 bases lay between the germline ends. Here the CDR3 DNA reads TGTGCCAGCAGTGAGGGGATCCAGGGGTCGGGACAAGAGACCCAGTACTTC. Amino acids: CASSEGIQGSGQETQYF.

V gene TRBV6-1 combines with J gene TRBJ2-5; 9 bases are shared with TRBD2. This CDR3 comprises 16 residues. The germline CDR1 and CDR2 sequences are MNHNS and SASEGT. V dropped 5 bases and J dropped 0; count of bases not matched to a gene: 7. Written as DNA, the CDR3 is TGTGCCAGCAGTCGTTTAGCGGGAGTGCACCAAGAGACCCAGTACTTC. Its translation: CASSRLAGVHQETQYF.